Presented here are 17 T cell receptor beta chains from one specimen sequenced in a study of cytomegalovirus exposure and HLA in healthy donors. The PCR contained 60 Vbeta and 13 Jbeta primers. Some clones are missing from TCRdb's copy, which holds only in-frame ones; the method was immunoSEQ multiplex PCR. Among some 150,000 clones listed, 79% were seen once. The sequencing input was PBMCs. The receptors here all came from a man aged 45 to 65 in good health and CMV-seropositive.

The genes are TRBV6-1 and TRBJ2-5; perhaps TRBD1 as D (6 bases). Germline V gene lookup returns CDR1 MNHNS and CDR2 SASEGT. The CDR3 consists of 11 residues. V was clipped by 6 bases and J by 5 bases, with 7 bases between them. This CDR3 reads CASRRGETQYF. The DNA for the CDR3 is TGTGCCAGCAGAAGGGGGGAGACCCAGTACTTC.

The chain joins TRBV28 to TRBJ1-4; possibly TRBD1 for D (5 bases). V was clipped by 6 bases and J by 1 base, with 15 bases between them. CDR1 and CDR2 from the germline V gene are MDHEN and SYDVKM. This CDR3 has 16 amino acids. The CDR3 DNA follows: TGTGCCAGCAGCCTCTCGGGGGAAGGAACTAATGAAAAACTGTTTTTT. Amino acids: CASSLSGEGTNEKLFF.

The V gene is TRBV10-1, the J gene TRBJ2-7, with 10 bases that match TRBD2. The germline V gene has CDR1 WNHNN and CDR2 SYGVQD (reference sequence). The V segment lost 5 bases and the J segment 5 bases; nucleotides outside the gene matches: 9. This CDR3 has 15 amino acids. CDR3 DNA sequence: TGCGCCAGCAGTCCTAAAGCGGGAGGGGTGAACGAGCAGTACTTC. Protein sequence: CASSPKAGGVNEQYF.

The chain combines TRBV7-9 with TRBJ2-1, with 8 bases fitting TRBD2. The CDR3 has 15 amino acids. Germline V gives CDR1 SEHNR, CDR2 FQNEAQ (reference sequence). Unmatched junction bases numbered 5, after V lost 1 base and J lost 6 bases. The CDR3 nucleotides read TGTGCCAGCAGCTTAGAAGCGGGAGCTAGCAATGAGCAGTTCTTC. Its protein product is CASSLEAGASNEQFF.

This clone has a single count. The chain employs TRBV27 and TRBJ2-5; 9 bases align to TRBD1. This CDR3 region has 16 residues. Germline CDR1 is MNHEY and CDR2 is SMNVEV (reference sequence). The ends lost 2 bases at V and 2 bases at J; junction bases unmatched: 6. CDR3 sequence (DNA): TGTGCCAGCAGTTTAGGGACAGGGTATCAGCAAGAGACCCAGTACTTC. This codes for CASSLGTGYQQETQYF.

Comment on this clone: Other nucleotide sequences from this sample produce the same CDR3. The chain has TRBV27 and TRBJ2-1; D remains ambiguous. This CDR3 has 11 amino acids. Trimming pared 5 bases from V and 4 bases from J, leaving 3 bases between. Per germline, CDR1 MNHEY and CDR2 SMNVEV (reference sequence). Here the CDR3 reads CASSRYNEQFF. Written as DNA, the CDR3 is TGTGCCAGCAGTCGGTACAATGAGCAGTTCTTC.

This clone was observed once. The V gene is TRBV18, the J gene TRBJ2-7, with 9 bases that match TRBD1. CDR3 length: 14 amino acids. Germline CDR1 reads KGHSH; CDR2 reads LQKENI. With 5 bases clipped from V and 3 bases from J, the junction kept 5 bases outside the gene matches. The CDR3 sequence is CASSETGGDYEQYF. DNA of the CDR3: TGTGCCAGCTCAGAGACAGGGGGAGACTACGAGCAGTACTTC.

The J gene is TRBJ2-2, the V gene TRBV10-1, with 13 bases fitting TRBD2. The CDR3 consists of 16 residues. The V gene's germline CDR1 is WNHNN and CDR2 SYGVQD (reference sequence). Trimming removed 3 bases from V and 6 bases from J; junction bases left unmatched: 4. The CDR3, as DNA: TGCGCCAGCAGTGAAGGACTAGCGGGAGCAGCCGGGGAGCTGTTTTTT. Amino acid sequence: CASSEGLAGAAGELFF.

The rearrangement uses TRBV19 and TRBJ1-1; 8 bases agree with TRBD1. From germline, CDR1 is LNHDA and CDR2 SQIVND (reference sequence). The CDR3 totals 14 residues. Trimming removed 7 bases from V and 6 bases from J; junction bases left unmatched: 10. The chain's CDR3 is CASKNQGARAEAFF. CDR3 sequence (DNA): TGTGCCAGTAAGAATCAGGGGGCAAGGGCTGAAGCTTTCTTT.

The V gene is TRBV7-6, the J gene TRBJ2-7; tentatively, D is TRBD1 (6 bases). CDR1 is SGHVS, CDR2 FNYEAQ, per germline. The CDR3 has 14 amino acids. Trimming took off 1 base at V and 5 bases at J, with 12 bases between the two ends. CDR3 sequence reads: CASSLVGGFDEQYF. The CDR3 DNA reads TGTGCCAGCAGCTTAGTTGGGGGCTTCGACGAGCAGTACTTC.

The chain links TRBV5-6 to TRBJ2-3; TRBD2 matches at 7 bases. The CDR3 is made up of 14 amino acids. Trimming removed 0 bases from V and 6 bases from J; junction bases left unmatched: 4. Per the germline V gene, CDR1 is SGHDT and CDR2 is YYEEEE. The CDR3 DNA follows: TGTGCCAGCAGCTTGGAGGCGGGAGCGGATACGCAGTATTTT. This encodes CASSLEAGADTQYF.

The gene calls are TRBV9 and TRBJ1-4; 7 nucleotides align to TRBD1. V shed 3 bases, J shed 5 bases, and the junction held 7 bases outside the gene matches. CDR1 and CDR2 from the germline V gene are SGDLS and YYNGEE. This CDR3 comprises 15 residues. DNA for the CDR3: TGTGCCAGCAGCGCGAGGGGACAGACCAATGAAAAACTGTTTTTT. Translation: CASSARGQTNEKLFF.

This clone was counted only a few times. J is TRBJ1-6 and V is TRBV19; tentatively, D is TRBD1 (6 bases). There are 16 residues in the CDR3. From germline, CDR1 is LNHDA and CDR2 SQIVND (reference sequence). V shed 7 bases and J shed 7 bases, with 20 bases lying between them. CDR3 DNA sequence: TGTGCCAGTACCTCAACATCCCAGGGGCAAAATTCACCCCTCCACTTT. It translates to CASTSTSQGQNSPLHF.

The chain employs TRBV11-2 and TRBJ2-3, with D unresolved. The length of the CDR3 is 13 residues. V gave up 5 bases and J gave up 6 bases, with 12 bases separating them. Germline CDR1 is SGHAT and CDR2 is FQNNGV. Written as DNA, the CDR3 is TGTGCCAGCAGCGTAGTGGTGAGGGATACGCAGTATTTT. Protein sequence: CASSVVVRDTQYF. Looking up the rest from reference TRBV11-2 and TRBJ2-3 gives the full variable domain: EAGVAQSPRYKIIEKRQSVAFWCNPISGHATLYWYQQILGQGPKLLIQFQNNGVVDDSQLPKDRFSAERLKGVDSTLKIQPAKLEDSAVYLCASSVVVRDTQYFGPGTRLTVL.

Notes on this clone: This same CDR3 is encoded by further DNA sequences in the sample. The chain carries TRBV11-2 and TRBJ2-1, with TRBD1 matching over 11 bases. CDR3 size: 14 residues. After removal of 5 bases from V and 9 bases from J, the junction contained 6 bases not matched to a gene. From germline, CDR1 is SGHAT and CDR2 FQNNGV. As DNA, the CDR3 is TGTGCCAGCAGCCTTGGACAGGGGGCGGGTGAGCAGTTCTTC. Translation gives CASSLGQGAGEQFF.

This clone was detected a few times. The rearrangement joins TRBV27 to TRBJ2-7, with 8 bases fitting TRBD2. Trimming took 5 bases from V and 3 from J; bases not matched to a gene: 6. Germline assignment: CDR1 MNHEY and CDR2 SMNVEV (reference sequence). The CDR3 covers 14 residues. The CDR3 spells CASSPRLALYEQYF. The CDR3 nucleotides read TGTGCCAGCAGTCCAAGACTAGCGCTCTACGAGCAGTACTTC.

The chain combines TRBV18 with TRBJ1-1; 7 positions agree with TRBD1. Unmatched junction bases numbered 7, after V lost 1 base and J lost 11 bases. Looked up from germline, CDR1 is KGHSH and CDR2 is LQKENI. The CDR3 is 13 residues long. The DNA of the CDR3 is TGTGCCAGCTCACCACGACAGGGCGGGGAGGCTTTCTTT. It specifies CASSPRQGGEAFF.